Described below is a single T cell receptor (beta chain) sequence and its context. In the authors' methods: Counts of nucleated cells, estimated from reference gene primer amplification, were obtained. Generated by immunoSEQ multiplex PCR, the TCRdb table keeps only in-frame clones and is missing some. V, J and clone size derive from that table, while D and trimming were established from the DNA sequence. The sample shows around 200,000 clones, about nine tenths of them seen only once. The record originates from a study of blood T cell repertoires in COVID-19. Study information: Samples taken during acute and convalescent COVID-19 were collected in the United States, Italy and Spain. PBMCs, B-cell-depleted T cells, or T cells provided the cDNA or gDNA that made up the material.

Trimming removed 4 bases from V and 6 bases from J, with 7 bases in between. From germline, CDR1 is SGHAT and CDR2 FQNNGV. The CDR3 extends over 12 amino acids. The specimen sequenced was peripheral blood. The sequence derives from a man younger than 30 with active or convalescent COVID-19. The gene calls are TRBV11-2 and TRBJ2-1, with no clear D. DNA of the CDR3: TGTGCCAGCAGCTCCCCCTTCAATGAGCAGTTCTTC. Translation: CASSSPFNEQFF. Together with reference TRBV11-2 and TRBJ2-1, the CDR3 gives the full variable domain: EAGVAQSPRYKIIEKRQSVAFWCNPISGHATLYWYQQILGQGPKLLIQFQNNGVVDDSQLPKDRFSAERLKGVDSTLKIQPAKLEDSAVYLCASSSPFNEQFFGPGTRLTVL.